One T cell receptor beta chain is described in this entry. This clonotype was counted between two and nine times. This receptor's antigen is unknown. No quality values exist for individual bases; no much larger clone is one base distant. The donors were about 40 Caucasian individuals from Russia, aged roughly 6 to 100 years, who were systemically healthy. Around 10 milliliters of peripheral blood were drawn from each donor into EDTA-treated Vacutainer tubes. Ficoll-Paque density-gradient centrifugation was used to isolate PBMCs, with at least 6 million per sample. Total RNA, at least 5 micrograms per sample, was extracted from PBMCs with Trizol reagent. For every donor, flow cytometry on a PBMC aliquot measured the percentage of naive CD45RAhigh/CD27high T cells. The data originate from a study of blood T cells in healthy people across ages (dated by TCRdb to the mid-2010s). Regarding the complete study: Template switching captured roughly one uniquely barcoded TCR beta cDNA molecule per two T cells in model experiments. Using deep sequencing normalized with unique cDNA molecular identifiers, the study measured how TCR beta repertoire diversity changes with age. The donors were divided into four age groups: young (average about 16 years), middle-aged (around 37), aged (roughly 66) and long-lived (about 90). Donors of different ages were randomly distributed across sequencing lanes to avoid experimental bias. Two additional independent replicas of 1 million unique cDNA reads from the same blood draw were analyzed for two donors (one aged 18 to 30 and one aged 80 or older).

The library relied on 5' RACE. The instrument was an Illumina HiSeq 2500. A second PCR of roughly 7 to 12 cycles was run with a J-beta primer mix and a sample-barcoded 5' primer. A template-switch 5' adaptor carrying 12 random nucleotides introduced a unique molecular identifier onto each TCR beta cDNA molecule. Each sample yielded at least 2.5 million CDR3-containing paired-end reads. The Mint cDNA synthesis kit, primed by a TRBC-specific oligonucleotide, was used to synthesize first-strand cDNA from all RNA. All cDNA was treated with uracil-DNA glycosylase and then went through a first 18-cycle PCR with the universal primers M1SS and BC2_uni_R. The original pipeline was this. For normalization, 1 million high-quality reads, each with a distinct molecular identifier, were randomly selected from each sample. Reads with shared molecular identifiers were discarded instead of being binned into consensus sequences. MiTCR, set to a Q25 quality threshold and the strictest error-elimination algorithm, was used for CDR3 identification, clonotype clustering and error correction. Lower-bound total TCR beta diversity was estimated with a nonparametric unseen species model using Euler transformation. Using fastp trimming at Q25 and MiXCR clonotype assembly, TCRdb reanalyzed the public sequencing data and kept in-frame beta chains. Rows with one shared CDR3 protein collapse into an entry with the most common genes and DNA. It is TCRdb's table, rather than the study itself, that gives the V and J calls and clone size. Here the sample has about 970,000 distinct CDR3 sequences; roughly 51% occur a single time. 20% to 25% of the sample is held by the ten biggest clonotypes.

Points the paper makes about the study in general: Observed TCR beta diversity per million T cells fell roughly linearly with age, and a significant reduction was already apparent by age around 40. There was a strong correlation between observed TCR beta diversity and the percentage of naive T cells measured by flow cytometry. The long-lived group showed more naive CD4+ T cells, fewer expanded clones and increased TCR diversity than the aged group, suggesting age selection. Estimates of total diversity based on one million sequenced T cells were regarded as lower bounds and as underestimates. Bulk unsorted PBMC profiling prevented conclusive comparison of naive and antigen-experienced compartments. The CMV infection status of donors was not known, potentially confounding age-related changes in expanded clonotypes.

Input material: blood. The receptor was derived from a woman in her sixties in good health.

The nucleotides are TGTGCCAGCAGCTTTCAGGCGGGGACGGAGCAGTACTTC. This encodes CASSFQAGTEQYF. The chain employs TRBV7-2 and TRBJ2-5, with a weak D call of TRBD2 (6 bases match). The CDR3 runs 13 residues from the cysteine to the phenylalanine. Left in the record is the CDR3 DNA by itself, 39 bases read in frame from the first base. Via the germline V gene, CDR1 is SGHTA and CDR2 FQGNSA. V is cut by 3 bases and J by 11 bases, and the space between the germline ends is 16 bases.